These 18 T cell receptor beta chains originate from one sample sequenced in a study of Graves' ophthalmopathy and Graves' hyperthyroidism (dated by TCRdb to 2017 to 2018). The run used an Illumina HiSeq 2000. For repertoire sequencing, TCR beta CDR3 regions were amplified from RNA transcripts. The first round of RT-PCR was done with HTBI primers and the Qiagen OneStep RT-PCR kit, and was followed by a second round of multiplex PCR, then size selection and purification. The public reads were reprocessed in TCRdb via fastp at Q25 and MiXCR, keeping in-frame beta chains. Entries are consolidated by CDR3 protein sequence, retaining the most common genes and DNA. The sample includes about 400,000 distinct CDR3 sequences, with around 18% observed a single time. The ten largest make up around 1.5% of the sample. Input material: peripheral blood. The receptors shown here come from a woman under 30 with Graves' ophthalmopathy. Donor details come from another sample of the same person, matched by shared clones.

In its sample, this clonotype was seen a few times. The J gene is TRBJ2-5, the V gene TRBV28, with 10 bases aligning to TRBD2. J lost 4 bases, V lost 5 bases, and 19 bases had no gene match. This CDR3 has 19 amino acids. Germline assignment: CDR1 MDHEN and CDR2 SYDVKM. The chain's CDR3 is CASSASGRTGWARGETQYF. CDR3 DNA sequence: TGTGCCAGCAGTGCTAGCGGGAGAACGGGGTGGGCCAGGGGAGAGACCCAGTACTTC.

The sample holds many counts of this clonotype. This rearrangement joins TRBV6-2 or TRBV6-3 to TRBJ1-5, with D possibly matching TRBD1 (5 bases). The CDR3 length is 15 residues. CDR1 and CDR2 (germline): MNHEY, SVGEGT. V was shortened by 5 bases and J by 5 bases, with 16 bases between the two germline ends. In DNA form, the CDR3 reads TGTGCCAGCAGTCCCGGCCAGGGTGGGTATCAGCCCCAGCATTTT. As protein: CASSPGQGGYQPQHF.

This clonotype showed up many times. The chain links TRBV3-1 to TRBJ2-7; D remains ambiguous. Germline V lookup: CDR1 LGHDT, CDR2 YNNKEL (reference sequence). Trimming stripped 0 bases from V and 2 bases from J, with 11 bases between. CDR3 length: 15 amino acids. Here the CDR3 DNA reads TGTGCCAGCAGCCAAGAGCTCCAGCTAGCCTACGAGCAGTACTTC. It specifies CASSQELQLAYEQYF.

This clonotype was seen at least ten times. As DNA, the CDR3 is TGCGCCAGCAGCTTGGGGGGGACAGGGGGCGAGCCGGAGCAGTACTTC. Protein product: CASSLGGTGGEPEQYF. V and J are TRBV5-1 and TRBJ2-7; 12 bases are shared with TRBD1. Trimming took 0 bases from V and 7 from J; bases not matched to a gene: 8. The length of the CDR3 is 16 residues. Per germline, CDR1 SGHRS and CDR2 YFSETQ.

This clonotype was picked up many times. V and J are TRBV19 and TRBJ1-1; D gene uncertain. This CDR3 is built from 13 residues. Per the germline V gene, CDR1 is LNHDA and CDR2 is SQIVND (reference sequence). V was trimmed by 2 bases and J by 4 bases, leaving 8 bases between them. CDR3 nucleotides: TGTGCCAGTAGTATAAAAGGGCCCACTGAAGCTTTCTTT. This sequence encodes CASSIKGPTEAFF.

The gene calls are TRBV24-1 and TRBJ2-7; 8 bases line up with TRBD2. J gave up 0 bases and V 5 bases, and 14 bases lay outside the gene matches. Germline V gives CDR1 KGHDR, CDR2 SFDVKD. CDR3 length equals 18 residues. The CDR3, as DNA: TGTGCCACCAGTGGCACGACTAGCGACCGACCCCACTCCTACGAGCAGTACTTC. Translated: CATSGTTSDRPHSYEQYF.

This clonotype appeared many times. The chain joins TRBV6-2 or TRBV6-3 to TRBJ1-2; 8 nucleotides line up with TRBD1. The length of the CDR3 is 16 residues. In germline, CDR1 is MNHEY, CDR2 SVGEGT. Losses at the gene ends were 0 bases for V and 6 bases for J; bases not matched to a gene: 9. For the CDR3, the DNA is TGTGCCAGCAGTTACTCTCGGACAGGGATGCCCGATGGCTACACCTTC. Translation: CASSYSRTGMPDGYTF.

This clonotype was counted at least ten times. The rearrangement links TRBV18 to TRBJ2-7, with 8 positions matching TRBD1. Germline V lookup: CDR1 KGHSH, CDR2 LQKENI. CDR3 size: 14 residues. Trimming took 0 bases from V and 6 from J; bases not matched to a gene: 4. CDR3 loop: CASSPPTGVSEQYF. The CDR3 DNA follows: TGTGCCAGCTCACCACCGACAGGGGTCTCCGAGCAGTACTTC.

This clonotype appeared many times. The V call is TRBV11-3, the J call TRBJ2-5; 9 bases match TRBD2. Germline V gene sequence: CDR1 SGHNT, CDR2 YENEEA. The CDR3 is 16 residues long. The V and J ends lost 4 bases and 3 bases, in that order; junction bases with no gene match: 9. The CDR3 DNA sequence: TGTGCCAGCAGCTATGGCGCAGCGGGAGGCGAAGAGACCCAGTACTTC. This gives the protein CASSYGAAGGEETQYF.

This clonotype was seen many times. V is TRBV5-1 and J is TRBJ2-6, with D possibly matching TRBD2 (5 bases). This CDR3 is built from 15 residues. Germline values: CDR1 SGHRS, CDR2 YFSETQ. Deletions cut 1 base from V and 2 bases from J, with 7 bases between. In nucleotides, the CDR3 is TGCGCCAGCAGCTTGCAGAGGGCTGGGGCCAACGTCCTGACTTTC. Residues: CASSLQRAGANVLTF. The full variable domain, its missing parts supplied by reference TRBV5-1 and TRBJ2-6, is KAGVTQTPRYLIKTRGQQVTLSCSPISGHRSVSWYQQTPGQGLQFLFEYFSETQRNKGNFPGRFSGRQFSNSRSEMNVSTLELGDSALYLCASSLQRAGANVLTFGAGSRLTVL.

This clonotype was seen more than once but under ten times. The chain recombines TRBV4-3 with TRBJ2-2, with D maybe TRBD1 (6 bases). This CDR3 comprises 14 residues. Germline-derived CDR1 and CDR2 are LGHNA and YSLEER. V lost 3 bases and J 1 base, leaving 6 bases between the germline ends. Here the CDR3 DNA reads TGCGCCAGCAGCCAGGACAGGAACACCGGGGAGCTGTTTTTT. Its protein is CASSQDRNTGELFF.

This chain connects TRBV12-3 or TRBV12-4 to TRBJ1-1, with 8 bases fitting TRBD1. The V and J ends lost 5 bases and 6 bases, in that order; junction bases with no gene match: 8. The CDR3 spans 14 residues. CDR3 DNA sequence: TGTGCCAGCAGTATTTTCACAGGGGGGGCTGAAGCTTTCTTT. It specifies CASSIFTGGAEAFF.

This clonotype has ten or more counts. This sequence joins TRBV27 and TRBJ1-1; D is undetermined. The germline V gene has CDR1 MNHEY and CDR2 SMNVEV (reference sequence). This CDR3 comprises 15 residues. The ends were cut back, 0 bases at V and 8 bases at J, with 16 bases in the middle. CDR3 protein: CASSLSAPPRTEAFF. CDR3 DNA: TGTGCCAGCAGTTTATCAGCGCCACCCCGAACGGAAGCTTTCTTT.

The J gene is TRBJ2-2, the V gene TRBV30; D possibly corresponds to TRBD2 (6 bases). CDR3 length equals 14 residues. CDR1 is GTSNPN and CDR2 is SVGIG in the germline V gene (reference sequence). V was clipped by 3 bases and J by 3 bases, with 11 bases between them. CDR3 bases: TGTGCCTGGAGGGAGGGGTTGGACACCGGGGAGCTGTTTTTT. Translated, it gives CAWREGLDTGELFF.

The chain links TRBV28 to TRBJ1-5; 9 bases line up with TRBD1. The junction had 8 bases not matched to a gene; V was cut back by 6 bases and J by 2 bases. Germline CDR1 reads MDHEN; CDR2 reads SYDVKM. There are 16 residues in the CDR3. CDR3 loop: CASSEQGALGNQPQHF. For the CDR3, the DNA is TGTGCCAGCAGCGAACAGGGGGCCCTGGGCAATCAGCCCCAGCATTTT.

The CDR3 region is CASRKGTSGSLRNTGELFF. The CDR3 DNA follows: TGTGCCAGCAGGAAGGGGACTAGCGGGAGTTTGAGGAACACCGGGGAGCTGTTTTTT. The chain combines TRBV11-2 with TRBJ2-2; TRBD2 matches at 14 bases. CDR1 and CDR2 (germline): SGHAT, FQNNGV. This CDR3 has 19 amino acids. J gave up 1 base and V 6 bases, and 10 bases lay outside the gene matches.

This clonotype was counted at least ten times. The chain carries TRBV6-2 or TRBV6-3 and TRBJ2-2; TRBD1 is a possible D gene (6 bases). The V end was cut by 0 bases, the J end by 4 bases, with 12 bases between. CDR3 length: 16 amino acids. In germline, CDR1 is MNHEY, CDR2 SVGEGT. The CDR3 coding sequence is TGTGCCAGCAGTTACTCTTGGACAGACACCACCGGGGAGCTGTTTTTT. Protein: CASSYSWTDTTGELFF.

The chain is built from TRBV28 and TRBJ2-7, with a tentative D call TRBD2 (5 bases). This CDR3 is built from 17 residues. The V gene lost 2 bases and the J gene lost 0 bases, with 17 bases spanning the gap. Germline CDR1 reads MDHEN; CDR2 reads SYDVKM. The CDR3, as DNA: TGTGCCAGCAGTTTAGATGTGGCGGGCCCCGGCTCCTACGAGCAGTACTTC. This sequence encodes CASSLDVAGPGSYEQYF.